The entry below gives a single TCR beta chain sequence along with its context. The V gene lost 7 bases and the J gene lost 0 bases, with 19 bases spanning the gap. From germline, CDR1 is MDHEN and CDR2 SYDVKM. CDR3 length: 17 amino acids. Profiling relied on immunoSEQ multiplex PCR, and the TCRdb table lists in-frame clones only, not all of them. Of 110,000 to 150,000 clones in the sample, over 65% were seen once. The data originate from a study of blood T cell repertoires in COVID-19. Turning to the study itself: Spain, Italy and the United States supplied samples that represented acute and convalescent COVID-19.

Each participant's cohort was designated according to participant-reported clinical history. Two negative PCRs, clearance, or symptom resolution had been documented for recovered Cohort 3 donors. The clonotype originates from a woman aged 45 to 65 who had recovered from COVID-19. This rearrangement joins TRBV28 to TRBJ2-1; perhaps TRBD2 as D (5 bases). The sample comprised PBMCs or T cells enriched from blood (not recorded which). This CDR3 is CASNMGIGKSSYNEQFF. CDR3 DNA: TGTGCCAGCAATATGGGGATCGGGAAGAGCTCCTACAATGAGCAGTTCTTC.